Below, 3 T cell receptor beta chains from the same sample are listed, as sequenced in a study of blood T cell repertoires in COVID-19. Data came from immunoSEQ multiplex PCR; TCRdb stores just in-frame clones and leaves some out. The sample shows about 59,000 clones, over 70% of them seen only once. Sequenced sample: peripheral blood. These receptors were obtained from a woman aged 70-85 years with acute or convalescent COVID-19.

A single count supports this clone. The chain uses TRBV6-5 and TRBJ2-7; 9 bases align to TRBD1. The CDR3 has 15 amino acids. Looked up from germline, CDR1 is MNHEY and CDR2 is SVGAGI. The V segment lost 4 bases and the J segment 4 bases; nucleotides outside the gene matches: 8. CDR3 amino acids: CASSLGQGGGYEQYF. The CDR3 nucleotides are TGTGCCAGCAGTTTGGGACAGGGAGGAGGGTACGAGCAGTACTTC.

This chain connects TRBV5-1 to TRBJ1-2; TRBD1 aligns across 10 bases. V shed 3 bases and J 3 bases; nucleotides not matched to a gene: 2. This CDR3 spans 14 amino acids. The germline V gene encodes CDR1 SGHRS and CDR2 YFSETQ. The CDR3 coding sequence is TGCGCCAGCAGCTCGGGACAGGGGCACTATGGCTACACCTTC. This codes for CASSSGQGHYGYTF.

The chain links TRBV24-1 to TRBJ2-2, with a tentative D call TRBD2 (6 bases). CDR1 is KGHDR and CDR2 is SFDVKD in the germline V gene. This CDR3 spans 15 amino acids. Trimming stripped 3 bases from V and 5 bases from J, with 12 bases between. CDR3 nucleotides: TGTGCCACCAGTGATCCACGACTAGAAACCGGGGAGCTGTTTTTT. Protein sequence: CATSDPRLETGELFF.